The sample holds many counts of the clone carrying this T cell receptor (beta chain). Its antigen is not known. Germline lookup yields CDR1 MDHEN and CDR2 SYDVKM. V was cut by 7 bases and J by 7 bases, with 14 bases left in between. This CDR3 has 13 residues. The data were taken from a study of neurological immune-mediated disorders. Sequencing runs each yielded over 180 million TCR-beta sequences from 15-18 subjects. One entry per CDR3 protein, called by TCRdb with MiXCR from the 5' RACE reads. The sample includes just under 40,000 distinct CDR3 sequences, roughly 6.9% of them seen just once. The cells used in sorted libraries, CD4+ or CD8+ T cells, numbered some 1 million. The study's findings and limits: Among expanded clones, no CDR3 amino acid sequences were shared across subjects, a pattern suggesting private repertoires in all groups. Whereas HTLV-1-associated myelopathy showed the most TCR clonal expansion, multiple sclerosis showed the least, with levels below those of healthy controls.

The sequence was obtained from a man between 45 and 60 years old in good health. The sequenced material came from CD4+ T cells from blood. V usage is TRBV28 and J usage is TRBJ1-5; no firm D call. CDR3 protein: CASTLRVGQPQHF. The CDR3, as DNA: TGTGCCAGCACCCTGCGGGTGGGACAGCCCCAGCATTTT. The full variable domain, with the rest looked up from reference TRBV28 and TRBJ1-5, is DVKVTQSSRYLVKRTGEKVFLECVQDMDHENMFWYRQDPGLGLRLIYFSYDVKMKEKGDIPEGYSVSREKKERFSLILESASTNQTSMYLCASTLRVGQPQHFGDGTRLSIL.